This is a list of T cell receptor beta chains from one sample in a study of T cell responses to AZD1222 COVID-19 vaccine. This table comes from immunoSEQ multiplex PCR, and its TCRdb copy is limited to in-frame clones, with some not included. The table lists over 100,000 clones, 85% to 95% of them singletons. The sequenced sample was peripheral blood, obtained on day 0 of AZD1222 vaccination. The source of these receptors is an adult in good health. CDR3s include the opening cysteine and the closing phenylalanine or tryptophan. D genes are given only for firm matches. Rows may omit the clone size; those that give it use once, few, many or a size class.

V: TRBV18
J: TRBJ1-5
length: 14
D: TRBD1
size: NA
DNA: TGTGCCAGCTCATGGACAGGGGAAAATCAGCCCCAGCATTTT
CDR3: CASSWTGENQPQHF

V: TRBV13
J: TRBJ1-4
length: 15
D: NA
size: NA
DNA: TGTGCCAGCAGCCTACGCAGGGGTGGAACTGAAAAACTGTTTTTT
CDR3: CASSLRRGGTEKLFF

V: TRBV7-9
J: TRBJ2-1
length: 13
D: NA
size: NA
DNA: TGTGCCAGCAGCCCTGTGACGTACAATGAGCAGTTCTTC
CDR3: CASSPVTYNEQFF

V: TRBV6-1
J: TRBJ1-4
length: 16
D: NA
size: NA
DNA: TGTGCCAGCAGTGAAGTGGGTTTCCCGCAGTGGGAAAAACTGTTTTTT
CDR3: CASSEVGFPQWEKLFF

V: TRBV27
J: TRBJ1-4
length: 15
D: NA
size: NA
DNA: TGTGCCAGCAGTCCTGGGGGGGGCCTCGGTGAAAAACTGTTTTTT
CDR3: CASSPGGGLGEKLFF

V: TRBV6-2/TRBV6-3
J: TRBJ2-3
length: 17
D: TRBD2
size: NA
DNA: TGTGCCAGCAGTGACGGACTAGCGGGGGGCCCCACAGATACGCAGTATTTT
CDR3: CASSDGLAGGPTDTQYF

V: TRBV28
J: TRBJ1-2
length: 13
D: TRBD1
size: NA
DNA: TGTGCCAGCAGTTTAAGTACAGGGGGTGGCTACACCTTC
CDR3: CASSLSTGGGYTF

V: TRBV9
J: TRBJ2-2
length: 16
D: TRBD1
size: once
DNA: TGTGCCAGCAGCTACCGCGGACAGGGAGGCACCGGGGAGCTGTTTTTT
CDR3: CASSYRGQGGTGELFF

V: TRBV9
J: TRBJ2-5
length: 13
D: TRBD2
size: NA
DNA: TGTGCCAGCAGCGTAGCGGGGGGGGAGACCCAGTACTTC
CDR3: CASSVAGGETQYF

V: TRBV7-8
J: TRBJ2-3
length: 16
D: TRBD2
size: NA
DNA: TGTGCCAGCAGCTTAGAACTAGCGGGGGGGCTAGATACGCAGTATTTT
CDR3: CASSLELAGGLDTQYF

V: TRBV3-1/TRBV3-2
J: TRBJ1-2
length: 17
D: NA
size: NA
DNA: TGTGCCAGCAGCCAAGATGCCCCGGGACATCCTCGGGGTGGCTACACCTTC
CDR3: CASSQDAPGHPRGGYTF

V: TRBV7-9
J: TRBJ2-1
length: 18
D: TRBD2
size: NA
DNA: TGTGCCAGCAGCCCCCGGACTAGCGGGAGGGATCGAGGCAATGAGCAGTTCTTC
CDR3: CASSPRTSGRDRGNEQFF

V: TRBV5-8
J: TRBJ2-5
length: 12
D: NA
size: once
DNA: TGTGCCAGCAGGTCAGGGGTAGAGACCCAGTACTTC
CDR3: CASRSGVETQYF

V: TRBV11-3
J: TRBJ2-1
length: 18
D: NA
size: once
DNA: TGTGCCAGCAGCTTAGATCAGGGGGGCTCCCAAAGGGACAATGAGCAGTTCTTC
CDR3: CASSLDQGGSQRDNEQFF

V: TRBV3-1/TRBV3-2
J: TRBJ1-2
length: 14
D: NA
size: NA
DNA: TGTGCCAGCAGCCAAGGGACAGATGGGGTTGGCTACACCTTC
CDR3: CASSQGTDGVGYTF

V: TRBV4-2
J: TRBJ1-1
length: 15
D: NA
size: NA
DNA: TGTGCCAGCAGCCAAGTAGCACAGGGAATCACTGAAGCTTTCTTT
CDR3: CASSQVAQGITEAFF

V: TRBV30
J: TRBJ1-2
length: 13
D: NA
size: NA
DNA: TGTGCCTGGAGTGTAGCCGAATCCTATGGCTACACCTTC
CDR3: CAWSVAESYGYTF

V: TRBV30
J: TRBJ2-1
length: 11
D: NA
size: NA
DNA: TGTGCCTGGAGTGGGGGAAGTGAGCAGTTCTTC
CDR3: CAWSGGSEQFF

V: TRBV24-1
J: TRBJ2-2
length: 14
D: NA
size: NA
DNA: TGTGCCACCGGCATACAGGGTGGGACCGGGGAGCTGTTTTTT
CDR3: CATGIQGGTGELFF

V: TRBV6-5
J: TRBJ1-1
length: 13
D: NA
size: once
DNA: TGTGCCAGCCTACGACAACCGAACACTGAAGCTTTCTTT
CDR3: CASLRQPNTEAFF

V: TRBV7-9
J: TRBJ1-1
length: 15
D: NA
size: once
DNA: TGTGCCAGCAGCTTAGCAAGGACAGTGAACACTGAAGCTTTCTTT
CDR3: CASSLARTVNTEAFF

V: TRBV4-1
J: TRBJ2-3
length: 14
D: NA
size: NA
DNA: TGCGCCAGCAGCCAAGGGTTAGTTGCAGATACGCAGTATTTT
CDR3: CASSQGLVADTQYF

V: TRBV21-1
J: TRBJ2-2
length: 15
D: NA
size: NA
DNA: TGTGCCAGCAGCAAACGGAGGTCGAACACCGGGGAGCTGTTTTTT
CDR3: CASSKRRSNTGELFF

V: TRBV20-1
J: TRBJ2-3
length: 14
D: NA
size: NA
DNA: TGCAGTGCTAGTAGTGAAGGGGGCACAGATACGCAGTATTTT
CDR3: CSASSEGGTDTQYF

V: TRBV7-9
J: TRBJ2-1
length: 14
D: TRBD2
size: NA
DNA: TGTGCCAGCAGTTTTAGCGGGGGTTACAATGAGCAGTTCTTC
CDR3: CASSFSGGYNEQFF

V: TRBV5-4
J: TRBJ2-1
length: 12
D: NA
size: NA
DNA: TGTGCCAGCAGCTTGGAGTACAGAGAGCAGTTCTTC
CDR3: CASSLEYREQFF

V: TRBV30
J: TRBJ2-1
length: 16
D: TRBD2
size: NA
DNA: TGTGCCTGGAGGACAGTAGCGGGAGGGCCAAGGAATGAGCAGTTCTTC
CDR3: CAWRTVAGGPRNEQFF

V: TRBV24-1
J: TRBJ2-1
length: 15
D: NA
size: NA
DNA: TGTGCCACCAGTGATTCCATCCGCAGTTTGAATGAGCAGTTCTTC
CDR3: CATSDSIRSLNEQFF

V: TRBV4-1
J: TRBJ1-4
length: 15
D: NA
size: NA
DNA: TGCGCCAGCAGCCATAAGGGAGCAACTAATGAAAAACTGTTTTTT
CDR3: CASSHKGATNEKLFF

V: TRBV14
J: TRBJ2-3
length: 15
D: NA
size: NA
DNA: TGTGCCAGCAGCCACATAAGCGGGACAGGCGATACGCAGTATTTT
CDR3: CASSHISGTGDTQYF

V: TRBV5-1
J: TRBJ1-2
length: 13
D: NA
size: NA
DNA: TGCGCCAGCAGGACAGAACGACTAAATGGCTACACCTTC
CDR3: CASRTERLNGYTF

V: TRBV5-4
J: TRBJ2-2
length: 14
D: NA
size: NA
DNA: TGTGCCAGCAGCTTTGGGTACCCTCCCGGGGAGCTGTTTTTT
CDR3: CASSFGYPPGELFF

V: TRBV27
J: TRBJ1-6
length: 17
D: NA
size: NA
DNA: TGTGCCAGCAGTTTAAATTACCGGACAGTTATTAATTCACCCCTCCACTTT
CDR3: CASSLNYRTVINSPLHF

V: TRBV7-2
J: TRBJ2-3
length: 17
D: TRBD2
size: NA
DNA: TGTGCCAGCAGCCAACGGGCCCTAGCGGGGGTCACAGATACGCAGTATTTT
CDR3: CASSQRALAGVTDTQYF

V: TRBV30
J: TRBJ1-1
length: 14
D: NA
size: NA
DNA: TGTGCCTGGAGTGTCGGTCCGGGGGGCACTGAAGCTTTCTTT
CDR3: CAWSVGPGGTEAFF

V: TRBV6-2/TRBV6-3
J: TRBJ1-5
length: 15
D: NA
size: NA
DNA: TGTGCCAGCAGTTACCCAGCAGGGAACAATCAGCCCCAGCATTTT
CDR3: CASSYPAGNNQPQHF

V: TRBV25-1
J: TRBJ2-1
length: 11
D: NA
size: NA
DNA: TGTGCCAGCAGTGAGTACAATGAGCAGTTCTTC
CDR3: CASSEYNEQFF

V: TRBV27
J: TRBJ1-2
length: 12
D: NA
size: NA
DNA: TGTGCCAGCAGTCCCTCAGGACGTGGCTACACCTTC
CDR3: CASSPSGRGYTF

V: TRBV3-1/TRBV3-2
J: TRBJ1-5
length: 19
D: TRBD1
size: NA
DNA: TGTGCCAGCAGCCAAACCCCGGAGGGACAGGGGGTCTGTAGTCAGCCCCAGCATTTT
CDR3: CASSQTPEGQGVCSQPQHF

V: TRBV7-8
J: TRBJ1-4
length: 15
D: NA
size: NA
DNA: TGTGCCAGCAGCCGAGGGGGGGCAACTAATGAAAAACTGTTTTTT
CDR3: CASSRGGATNEKLFF

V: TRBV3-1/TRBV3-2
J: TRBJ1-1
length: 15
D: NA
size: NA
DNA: TGTGCCAGCAGCCAAGGGGGCCATTTGAACACTGAAGCTTTCTTT
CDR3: CASSQGGHLNTEAFF

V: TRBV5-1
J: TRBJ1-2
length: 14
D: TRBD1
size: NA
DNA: TGCGCCAGCGGGACAGGGATAGCTAACTATGGCTACACCTTC
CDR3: CASGTGIANYGYTF

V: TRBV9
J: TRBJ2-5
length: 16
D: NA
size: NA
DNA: TGTGCCAGCAGCGAGAGACCTCTGGGCGTACAAGAGACCCAGTACTTC
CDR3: CASSERPLGVQETQYF

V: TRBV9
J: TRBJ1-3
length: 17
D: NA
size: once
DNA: TGTGCCAGCAGCCCGTCCCCTTCCCTTTTCACTGGAAACACCATATATTTT
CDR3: CASSPSPSLFTGNTIYF

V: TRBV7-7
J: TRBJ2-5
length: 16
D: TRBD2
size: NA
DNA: TGTGCTAGCAGCCTCCTAGCGGGAGGGCCGAGAGAGACCCAGTACTTC
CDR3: CASSLLAGGPRETQYF

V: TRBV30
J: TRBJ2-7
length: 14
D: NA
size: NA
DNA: TGTGCCTGGAGTGTTGAGGGGGGGACGCTTGAGCAGTACTTC
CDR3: CAWSVEGGTLEQYF

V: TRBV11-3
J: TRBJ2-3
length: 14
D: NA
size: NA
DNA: TGTGCCAGCAGCTTGGGGATTTGGGCAGATACGCAGTATTTT
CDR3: CASSLGIWADTQYF

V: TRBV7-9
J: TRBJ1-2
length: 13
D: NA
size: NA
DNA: TGTGCCAGCAGCTGGGTGGGAGACTATGGCTACACCTTC
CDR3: CASSWVGDYGYTF

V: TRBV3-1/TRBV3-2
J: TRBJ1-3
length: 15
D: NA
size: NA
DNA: TGTGCCAGCAGCCAAGCCGGGGGCTCTGGAAACACCATATATTTT
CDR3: CASSQAGGSGNTIYF

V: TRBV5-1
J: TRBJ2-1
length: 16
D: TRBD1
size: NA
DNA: TGCGCCAGCAGCTTGTTTCCGGGACAGGGTTACAATGAGCAGTTCTTC
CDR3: CASSLFPGQGYNEQFF

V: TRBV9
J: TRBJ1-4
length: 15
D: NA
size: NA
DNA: TGTGCCAGCAGCGTAGATGAGGGTTCACGGGAAAAACTGTTTTTT
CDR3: CASSVDEGSREKLFF

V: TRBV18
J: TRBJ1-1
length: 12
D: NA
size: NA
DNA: TGTGCCAGCTCACGAAGGACGGACGAGTCTTTCTTT
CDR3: CASSRRTDESFF

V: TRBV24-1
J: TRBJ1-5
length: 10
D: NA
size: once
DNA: TGTGCCACCACCAATCAGCCCCAGCATTTT
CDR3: CATTNQPQHF

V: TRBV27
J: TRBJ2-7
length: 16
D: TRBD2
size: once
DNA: TGTGCCAGCAGTTCGCATGGGGGGGGATCCTCCTACGAGCAGTACTTC
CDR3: CASSSHGGGSSYEQYF